The rows below give T cell receptor beta chains drawn from one sample of a study of T cell responses to AZD1222 COVID-19 vaccine. Clones were read by immunoSEQ multiplex PCR, and TCRdb kept only the in-frame ones, dropping some. The data contain around 120,000 clones, nearly 90% of them singletons. Sample: peripheral blood, taken 28 days after the second AZD1222 dose. The source is an adult who received the AZD1222 COVID-19 vaccine. Each CDR3 is given with its conserved first and last residue. D genes are given only for firm matches. Expanded clones are given a class, and other clones once, few, many or no size at all.

v_call,d_call,clone_size,j_call,cdr3_nt,cdr3_aa
TRBV12-3/TRBV12-4,NA,NA,TRBJ1-1,TGTGCCAGCAGTTTAGGCACTGAAGCTTTCTTT,CASSLGTEAFF
TRBV28,NA,NA,TRBJ1-4,TGTGCCAGCAGTCCCGTGCCGCCTAATGAAAAACTGTTTTTT,CASSPVPPNEKLFF
TRBV6-5,NA,NA,TRBJ1-3,TGTGCCAGCAGTTACTCGGCAGGGACTGGAAACACCATATATTTT,CASSYSAGTGNTIYF
TRBV5-6,NA,NA,TRBJ2-7,TGTGCCAGCAGCGAGCTAGGGGCCGTCGAGCAGTACTTC,CASSELGAVEQYF
TRBV4-2,NA,NA,TRBJ1-2,TGTGCCAGCAGCCTCGGCCTATATGGCTACACCTTC,CASSLGLYGYTF
TRBV6-1,NA,NA,TRBJ2-2,TGTGCCAGCAGTGAAGCGCCCGGGAGATGGGCCGGGGAGCTGTTTTTT,CASSEAPGRWAGELFF
TRBV28,NA,NA,TRBJ1-1,TGTGCCAGCAGGGAACGGGGGGCAGGGTCCAACACTGAAGCTTTCTTT,CASRERGAGSNTEAFF
TRBV4-1,NA,NA,TRBJ1-3,TGCGCCAGCAGCCAAGACCCAGGGTCTGGAAACACCATATATTTT,CASSQDPGSGNTIYF
TRBV5-1,TRBD2,NA,TRBJ2-5,TGCGCCAGCAGACCGGGGGGACAAGAGACCCAGTACTTC,CASRPGGQETQYF
TRBV6-1,TRBD1,NA,TRBJ2-1,TGTGCCAGCAGTGATAACAGGGGTGGCAATGAGCAGTTCTTC,CASSDNRGGNEQFF
TRBV19,NA,NA,TRBJ1-2,TGTGCCAGTAGTAGCGGACAGTCGGGCCGGGGCTACACCTTC,CASSSGQSGRGYTF
TRBV10-2,NA,NA,TRBJ1-6,TGCGCCAGCAGGTTAAGCGGGGATTCACCCCTCCACTTT,CASRLSGDSPLHF
TRBV28,NA,NA,TRBJ1-2,TGTGCCAGCAGGGTAAACTCGAACTATGGCTACACCTTC,CASRVNSNYGYTF
TRBV9,TRBD1,NA,TRBJ1-2,TGTGCCAGCAGCGGGACAGGGGGTAACTATGGCTACACCTTC,CASSGTGGNYGYTF
TRBV6-5,TRBD1,NA,TRBJ2-7,TGTGCCACCGTGGGACAGGGCTCCCCTCGCTACGAGCAGTACTTC,CATVGQGSPRYEQYF
TRBV19,NA,few,TRBJ2-7,TGTGCCAGCGCATACGGGCCATCTTCCTACGAGCAGTACTTC,CASAYGPSSYEQYF
TRBV29-1,NA,NA,TRBJ2-3,TGCAGCGTGCCTACATGGGGAGATACGCAGTATTTT,CSVPTWGDTQYF
TRBV18,NA,NA,TRBJ2-7,TGTGCCAGCTCACCATCTACCTACGAGCAGTACTTC,CASSPSTYEQYF
TRBV11-2,TRBD1,NA,TRBJ2-5,TGTGCCAGCAGACATGGCAGGGGGCACTTTGGGGGAGAGACCCAGTACTTC,CASRHGRGHFGGETQYF
TRBV28,TRBD2,NA,TRBJ2-2,TGTGCCAGCAGTTACCCCCTGGGAGGGGTCGGGGAGCTGTTTTTT,CASSYPLGGVGELFF
TRBV7-9,NA,NA,TRBJ2-7,TGTGCCAGCAACGCGGCGCGTGGGGAGCAGTACTTC,CASNAARGEQYF
TRBV12-5,NA,NA,TRBJ1-3,TGTGCTAGTGGTTTAGGGAGCTCTGGAAACACCATATATTTT,CASGLGSSGNTIYF
TRBV7-2,NA,NA,TRBJ1-2,TGTGCCAGCAGCTTAGTCCCACAGATAAACTATGGCTACACCTTC,CASSLVPQINYGYTF
TRBV27,TRBD1,NA,TRBJ1-2,TGTGCCAGCAGTTTATGGGGGACAGGGGGCTATGGCTACACCTTC,CASSLWGTGGYGYTF
TRBV27,TRBD1,NA,TRBJ1-4,TGTGCCAGCAGTTTCCTGACAGGGGTGAGAGAAAAACTGTTTTTT,CASSFLTGVREKLFF
TRBV28,NA,NA,TRBJ1-2,TGTGCCAGCAGTTTACAGGATCAATACACCTTC,CASSLQDQYTF
TRBV18,TRBD1,NA,TRBJ2-6,TGTGCCAGCTCACCAACACCCGGGACAGGGTTAACTGGGGCCAACGTCCTGACTTTC,CASSPTPGTGLTGANVLTF
TRBV5-1,TRBD1,NA,TRBJ1-1,TGCGCCAGCAGCTCGGACAGGGTGATTGGCACTGAAGCTTTCTTT,CASSSDRVIGTEAFF
TRBV27,TRBD2,NA,TRBJ2-1,TGTGCCAGCAGTTCCAGTAGCGGGGAGCAGTTCTTC,CASSSSSGEQFF
TRBV30,NA,NA,TRBJ2-5,TGTGCCTGGACTGCCTCGATTCAAGAGACCCAGTACTTC,CAWTASIQETQYF
TRBV24-1,NA,NA,TRBJ2-2,TGTGCCACCAGTGAAGCCGGGGAGCTGTTTTTT,CATSEAGELFF
TRBV2,TRBD1,NA,TRBJ1-5,TGTGCCAGCAACACGGGACAGCTTCAGCCCCAGCATTTT,CASNTGQLQPQHF
TRBV5-1,NA,NA,TRBJ1-3,TGCGCCAGCAGCTTGGTCGAGGGATCTGGTGGAAACACCATATATTTT,CASSLVEGSGGNTIYF
TRBV9,TRBD2,once,TRBJ2-3,TGTGCCAGCAGCGTAGAGAGGGGAGGGGATACGCAGTATTTT,CASSVERGGDTQYF
TRBV14,NA,once,TRBJ2-7,TGTGCCAGCAGCCAAGACTACGGAGATCCGTACGAGCAGTACTTC,CASSQDYGDPYEQYF
TRBV12-3/TRBV12-4,NA,NA,TRBJ1-5,TGTGCCAGCAGTTTACGAAATCAGCCCCAGCATTTT,CASSLRNQPQHF
TRBV27,NA,NA,TRBJ1-2,TGTGCCAGCAGTTTATCAAGGGCCCAAGGGTTCTATGGCTACACCTTC,CASSLSRAQGFYGYTF
TRBV5-1,TRBD2,once,TRBJ2-7,TGCGCCAGCAGCTCGGGACTAGCGGCCTCCTACGAGCAGTACTTC,CASSSGLAASYEQYF
TRBV28,NA,NA,TRBJ2-5,TGTGCCAGCAGTGTGGGGATCCGGACTGGGCAAGAGACCCAGTACTTC,CASSVGIRTGQETQYF
TRBV7-2,NA,NA,TRBJ2-7,TGTGCCAGCAGTTTCGGCTCCGCGGCTTACGAGCAGTACTTC,CASSFGSAAYEQYF
TRBV18,TRBD1,NA,TRBJ2-7,TGTGCCAGCTCACTGAGCCCGGGACAGGGGGCCTACGAGCAGTACTTC,CASSLSPGQGAYEQYF
TRBV27,NA,NA,TRBJ2-2,TGTGCCAGCAGATTAACTTACACCGGGGAGCTGTTTTTT,CASRLTYTGELFF
TRBV14,TRBD1,once,TRBJ2-7,TGTGCCAGCAGCCATCCGGACAGGGCAACCTACGAGCAGTACTTC,CASSHPDRATYEQYF
TRBV9,NA,NA,TRBJ2-5,TGTGCCAGCAGCGTAGGATTCAAACAGGACCAAGAGACCCAGTACTTC,CASSVGFKQDQETQYF
TRBV28,NA,NA,TRBJ1-6,TGTGCCAGCAGCCTTTTACCAGGGAATTCACCCCTCCACTTT,CASSLLPGNSPLHF
TRBV30,NA,NA,TRBJ2-5,TGTGCCTGGAGGGTGTCCCGCCCCCAAGAGACCCAGTACTTC,CAWRVSRPQETQYF
TRBV28,TRBD1,once,TRBJ1-5,TGTGCCAGCAGTCCCCACAGGGGGCATGGCAATCAGCCCCAGCATTTT,CASSPHRGHGNQPQHF
TRBV4-2,NA,NA,TRBJ1-2,TGTGCCAGCAGCCCTGAAGTAACTAACTATGGCTACACCTTC,CASSPEVTNYGYTF
TRBV5-1,TRBD2,few,TRBJ2-7,TGCGCCAGCAGCCCGGGACTAGCGGGAGCGAGCCCGGACTACGAGCAGTACTTC,CASSPGLAGASPDYEQYF
TRBV10-3,NA,NA,TRBJ1-6,TGTGCCATCAGTGAGCCAGGGTCTTTGGGCTCACCCCTCCACTTT,CAISEPGSLGSPLHF
TRBV4-3,TRBD2,NA,TRBJ2-3,TGCGCCAGCAGCCAAGGTAGCGGGAGGGCCACAGATACGCAGTATTTT,CASSQGSGRATDTQYF
TRBV4-1,NA,once,TRBJ2-1,TGCGCCAGCAGCCAAGATCATAGTGAGCAGTTCTTC,CASSQDHSEQFF
TRBV9,TRBD2,NA,TRBJ2-7,TGTGCCAGCAGCCCGGGACTAGCGGATGAGCAGTACTTC,CASSPGLADEQYF
TRBV7-2,NA,NA,TRBJ2-7,TGTGCCAGCAGCTTAGAGATAGCGGCTTCCTACGAGCAGTACTTC,CASSLEIAASYEQYF
TRBV4-1,TRBD1,few,TRBJ1-2,TGCGCCAGCAGCCAATCCAGCCATGGACAGGGAGAGGGCTACACCTTC,CASSQSSHGQGEGYTF
TRBV10-1,NA,NA,TRBJ2-3,TGCGCCAGCAGTGAGCGGGGATCCAGCACAGATACGCAGTATTTT,CASSERGSSTDTQYF
TRBV29-1,NA,NA,TRBJ1-2,TGCAGTGATGGGTCAAACTATGGCTACACCTTC,CSDGSNYGYTF